This T cell receptor beta chain came from a study of shared clonotypes between healthy human individuals. The study, taken as a whole, reports: Having only a few donors restricted how much genetic and exposure-history diversity was captured. Generation probability values for non-shared clonotypes were lower than those for clonotypes shared by all four donors.

CDR3 length: 14 amino acids. Germline values: CDR1 MDHEN, CDR2 SYDVKM. The trim removed 7 bases at V and 0 bases at J, leaving 5 bases unmatched. A note on this clone: Its antigen is undetermined.

TCRdb keeps only in-frame clones here, not all; method: immunoSEQ multiplex PCR. The data contain under 850,000 clones, 72% of them singletons. Free of recent acute infections or vaccinations, the donors were healthy HIV-negative adults. The clonotype was recovered from a woman in her twenties or thirties in good health. The chain couples TRBV28 to TRBJ2-7; 8 bases are shared with TRBD2. Input material: memory CD4+ T cells sorted from blood. Subset noted: CD45RA-negative fraction. CDR3 nucleotide sequence: TGTGCCAGCACCCCCGGGAGGGTCTCCTACGAGCAGTACTTC. Amino acids: CASTPGRVSYEQYF.